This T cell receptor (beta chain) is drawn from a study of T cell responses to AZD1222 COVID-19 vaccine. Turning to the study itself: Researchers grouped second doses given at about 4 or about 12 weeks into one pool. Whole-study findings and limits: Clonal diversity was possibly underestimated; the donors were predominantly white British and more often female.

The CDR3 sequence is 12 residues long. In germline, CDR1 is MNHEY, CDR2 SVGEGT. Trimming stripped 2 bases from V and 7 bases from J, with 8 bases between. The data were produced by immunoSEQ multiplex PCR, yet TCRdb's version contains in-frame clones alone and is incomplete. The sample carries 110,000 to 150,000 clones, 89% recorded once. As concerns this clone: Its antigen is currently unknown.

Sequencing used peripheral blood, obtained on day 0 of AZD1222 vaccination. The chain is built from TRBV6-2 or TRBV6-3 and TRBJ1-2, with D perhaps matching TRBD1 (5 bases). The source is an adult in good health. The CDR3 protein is CASSYGQGGYTF. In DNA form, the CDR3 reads TGTGCCAGCAGTTACGGTCAGGGTGGCTACACCTTC.